These T cell receptor beta chains were read from a single sample in a study of blood T cell repertoires in COVID-19. Assay used: immunoSEQ multiplex PCR; TCRdb lists only in-frame clones, some missing. The sample includes roughly 150,000 clones, 82% of them seen just once. Sequenced sample: PBMCs or T cells enriched from blood (not recorded which). These receptors originate from a man in his 60s who had recovered from COVID-19. Each CDR3 is given with its conserved first and last residue. Fields, in order: V gene, CDR3 length, clone size, J gene, D gene, CDR3 DNA, CDR3 protein. The D gene is left open where the match is weak. Clone size is given for some rows only: seen once, a few or many times, or a class if the clone is expanded.

V: TRBV5-1; length: 15; size: NA; J: TRBJ2-5; D: TRBD1; DNA: TGCGCCAGCAGTCCCCAGGGGGCAATAGAAGAGACCCAGTACTTC; CDR3: CASSPQGAIEETQYF
V: TRBV15; length: 16; size: few; J: TRBJ1-4; D: TRBD1; DNA: TGTGCCACCAGCAGAGATCGGCCGGGACAGGGGGGAAAACTGTTTTTT; CDR3: CATSRDRPGQGGKLFF
V: TRBV7-9; length: 14; size: NA; J: TRBJ2-7; D: NA; DNA: TGTGCCAGCAGCTCGGGAACACCCTGCTACGAGCAGTACTTC; CDR3: CASSSGTPCYEQYF
V: TRBV29-1; length: 13; size: NA; J: TRBJ2-1; D: TRBD1; DNA: TGCAGCGCCAGACAGGGCTGGTACAATGAGCAGTTCTTC; CDR3: CSARQGWYNEQFF
V: TRBV14; length: 13; size: NA; J: TRBJ2-7; D: TRBD1; DNA: TGTGCCAGCAGCCAAGGCGGGACAGGGAAGAAGTACTTC; CDR3: CASSQGGTGKKYF
V: TRBV19; length: 14; size: NA; J: TRBJ2-5; D: NA; DNA: TGTGCCAGTAGTAACACAGGGTACCAAGAGACCCAGTACTTC; CDR3: CASSNTGYQETQYF
V: TRBV12-3/TRBV12-4; length: 11; size: NA; J: TRBJ2-5; D: NA; DNA: TGTGCCAGCGCCCTTCAGGAGACCCAGTACTTC; CDR3: CASALQETQYF
V: TRBV29-1; length: 12; size: NA; J: TRBJ2-7; D: TRBD1; DNA: TGCAGCGTTGGGACAGGCCCTACGCGGCAGTACTTC; CDR3: CSVGTGPTRQYF
V: TRBV21-1; length: 15; size: NA; J: TRBJ2-1; D: NA; DNA: TGTGCCAGCAGCAAAGGCGAGGGAGCCGCCTTAGAGCAGTTCTTC; CDR3: CASSKGEGAALEQFF
V: TRBV5-1; length: 15; size: NA; J: TRBJ1-5; D: NA; DNA: TGCGCCAGCAGCTTGGAGGGGCTTGGTAATCAGCCCCAGCATTTT; CDR3: CASSLEGLGNQPQHF
V: TRBV4-1; length: 16; size: once; J: TRBJ2-2; D: NA; DNA: TGCGCCAGCAGCCAAGAAATAGACCCGGGGACCGGGGAGCTGTTTTTT; CDR3: CASSQEIDPGTGELFF
V: TRBV11-3; length: 16; size: NA; J: TRBJ2-7; D: NA; DNA: TGTGCCAGCAGCCTAAGGGGTCGATCAGGAGCCTACGAGCAGTACTTC; CDR3: CASSLRGRSGAYEQYF
V: TRBV7-2; length: 15; size: NA; J: TRBJ2-7; D: TRBD1; DNA: TGTGCCAGCAGCTTAATGGGACAGCCCTCCTACGAGCAGTACTTC; CDR3: CASSLMGQPSYEQYF
V: TRBV7-9; length: 14; size: NA; J: TRBJ1-2; D: NA; DNA: TGTGCCAGCAGCGAGGCAGGGGCGGAATATGGCTACACCTTC; CDR3: CASSEAGAEYGYTF
V: TRBV30; length: 15; size: NA; J: TRBJ2-2; D: NA; DNA: TGTGCCTGGAGTGGGGCGGGGGCGGCCACCGGGGAGCTGTTTTTT; CDR3: CAWSGAGAATGELFF
V: TRBV18; length: 15; size: NA; J: TRBJ2-5; D: NA; DNA: TGTGCCAGCTCACCCGTTCCCGGTAGTGTAGAGACCCAGTACTTC; CDR3: CASSPVPGSVETQYF
V: TRBV19; length: 15; size: few; J: TRBJ1-2; D: NA; DNA: TGTGCCAGTCGAGGGGTACAGGGAAACAACTATGGCTACACCTTC; CDR3: CASRGVQGNNYGYTF
V: TRBV9; length: 15; size: once; J: TRBJ2-1; D: TRBD2; DNA: TGTGCCAGCAGTCCAAGGCTAGCGGGTTACAATGAGCAGTTCTTC; CDR3: CASSPRLAGYNEQFF
V: TRBV28; length: 13; size: NA; J: TRBJ1-2; D: TRBD1; DNA: TGTGCCAGCAGTTTAGGGACAGTCTATGGCTACACCTTC; CDR3: CASSLGTVYGYTF
V: TRBV5-6; length: 14; size: NA; J: TRBJ2-4; D: NA; DNA: TGTGCCAGCAGCTCTAACGGGGCCAAAAACATTCAGTACTTC; CDR3: CASSSNGAKNIQYF
V: TRBV10-3; length: 15; size: NA; J: TRBJ2-1; D: TRBD2; DNA: TGTGCCATCAGTTCCACTAGCGGGAGCCACAATGAGCAGTTCTTC; CDR3: CAISSTSGSHNEQFF
V: TRBV2; length: 16; size: NA; J: TRBJ2-2; D: NA; DNA: TGTGCCAGCAGTGAACCGGGGGGCACGGGTAGTCGGGAGCTGTTTTTT; CDR3: CASSEPGGTGSRELFF
V: TRBV7-8; length: 15; size: NA; J: TRBJ2-1; D: NA; DNA: TGTGCCAGCAGCTTAATGGACGGGACTCGGGGTGAGCAGTTCTTC; CDR3: CASSLMDGTRGEQFF
V: TRBV3-1/TRBV3-2; length: 16; size: NA; J: TRBJ2-5; D: TRBD1; DNA: TGTGCCAGCAGCCAGTCAGGGGGCGATTTTAGAGAGACCCAGTACTTC; CDR3: CASSQSGGDFRETQYF
V: TRBV7-9; length: 13; size: few; J: TRBJ2-1; D: NA; DNA: TGTGCCAGCAGGAAAGGGGCCTACAATGAGCAGTTCTTC; CDR3: CASRKGAYNEQFF
V: TRBV9; length: 17; size: NA; J: TRBJ2-1; D: NA; DNA: TGTGCCAGCAGCGTATTTGGCTCCCACGACAGATACAATGAGCAGTTCTTC; CDR3: CASSVFGSHDRYNEQFF